The 27 T cell receptor beta chains reported below all come from one sample, sequenced in a study of cytomegalovirus exposure and HLA in healthy donors. The assay was immunoSEQ multiplex PCR, and TCRdb's table has in-frame clones only and misses some. Among 99,000 or so clones, about 88% were seen once, and the ten largest hold roughly 4%. Specimen: PBMCs. Receptors originate from a young woman in good health and CMV-seropositive.

The chain employs TRBV10-3 and TRBJ2-7; D perhaps matches TRBD1 (5 bases). Germline V gives CDR1 ENHRY, CDR2 SYGVKD. This CDR3 has 12 amino acids. Trimming took off 3 bases at V and 3 bases at J, with 6 bases between the two ends. Here the CDR3 reads CAISEGVYEQYF. The DNA for the CDR3 is TGTGCCATCAGTGAAGGGGTCTACGAGCAGTACTTC.

This chain joins TRBV28 and TRBJ2-7; a weak D match, TRBD2 (7 bases). Deletions cut 8 bases from V and 7 bases from J, with 12 bases between. The CDR3 totals 11 residues. Germline CDR1 is MDHEN and CDR2 is SYDVKM. DNA of the CDR3: TGTGCCAGCCGGGGGGCGGGGGAGCAGTACTTC. Its translation: CASRGAGEQYF.

The chain is built from TRBV29-1 and TRBJ1-4; D is perhaps TRBD1 (6 bases). The germline V and J ends were trimmed by 8 bases and 6 bases, with 16 bases remaining between them. Germline V gives CDR1 SQVTM, CDR2 ANQGSEA. The CDR3 has 13 amino acids. CDR3 in amino acids: CSSGMGADEKLFF. CDR3 coding DNA: TGCAGCTCTGGGATGGGGGCGGATGAAAAACTGTTTTTT.

The count of this clone is one. The chain has TRBV27 and TRBJ1-4; a weak D match, TRBD1 (5 bases). There are 15 residues in the CDR3. The germline V gene has CDR1 MNHEY and CDR2 SMNVEV (reference sequence). The V and J ends lost 2 bases and 5 bases respectively, with 12 bases between them. The chain's CDR3 is CASSLTRGKNEKLFF. The CDR3 DNA follows: TGTGCCAGCAGTTTAACAAGGGGTAAAAATGAAAAACTGTTTTTT.

V gene TRBV7-9 combines with J gene TRBJ2-3; perhaps TRBD2 as D (7 bases). Germline V gene lookup returns CDR1 SEHNR and CDR2 FQNEAQ (reference sequence). Between the trimmed V and J ends, which lost 5 bases and 9 bases, there was a span of 15 bases. This CDR3 comprises 13 residues. The CDR3, as DNA: TGTGCCAGCAGCCCGGGGGGCCACGAAACGCAGTATTTT. The encoded protein is CASSPGGHETQYF.

This clone was picked up a small number of times. The chain joins TRBV5-1 to TRBJ2-1; 11 bases line up with TRBD2. The germline gives CDR1 SGHRS, CDR2 YFSETQ. This CDR3 is 17 amino acids long. The V segment lost 5 bases and the J segment 7 bases; nucleotides outside the gene matches: 14. CDR3 DNA: TGCGCCAGCAGGCCCCTGGGACTAGCGGCTTCGGGGAATGAGCAGTTCTTC. Protein sequence: CASRPLGLAASGNEQFF.

The chain couples TRBV28 to TRBJ1-2; the D gene is possibly TRBD1 (5 bases). V was trimmed by 3 bases and J by 5 bases, leaving 19 bases between them. The CDR3 length is 16 residues. The V gene's germline CDR1 is MDHEN and CDR2 SYDVKM. The CDR3 bases are TGTGCCAGCAGTTTGGGAAGTGGGGCGCTGGGGTATGGCTACACCTTC. This sequence encodes CASSLGSGALGYGYTF.

This sequence joins TRBV11-3 and TRBJ2-1; the D gene is possibly TRBD2 (7 bases). The V gene lost 5 bases and the J gene lost 4 bases, with 9 bases spanning the gap. The germline V gene encodes CDR1 SGHNT and CDR2 YENEEA. The CDR3 covers 13 residues. Here the CDR3 reads CASSGGAYNEQFF. The CDR3 nucleotides read TGTGCCAGCAGCGGGGGGGCTTACAATGAGCAGTTCTTC.

V usage is TRBV13 and J usage is TRBJ2-7; possible D gene TRBD1, 6 bases. Germline V gene data show CDR1 as PRHDT and CDR2 as FYEKMQ (reference sequence). The CDR3 contains 16 residues. Between the trimmed V and J ends, which lost 5 bases and 0 bases, there was a span of 17 bases. The CDR3, as DNA: TGTGCCAGCAGCCCCCAACGCACAGGGAGCTCCTACGAGCAGTACTTC. Translation: CASSPQRTGSSYEQYF.

The V call is TRBV7-9, the J call TRBJ2-7; TRBD2 matches at 11 bases. The CDR3 consists of 13 residues. After removal of 4 bases from V and 5 bases from J, the junction contained 1 base not matched to a gene. CDR1 SEHNR and CDR2 FQNEAQ come from the germline V gene (reference sequence). CDR3 in amino acids: CASSSTSGNEQYF. For the CDR3, the DNA is TGTGCCAGCAGCTCGACTAGCGGGAACGAGCAGTACTTC.

V and J are TRBV11-3 and TRBJ2-7, with D perhaps TRBD2 (6 bases). V lost 5 bases and J 1 base, leaving 15 bases between the germline ends. This CDR3 comprises 15 residues. Germline CDR1 and CDR2: SGHNT and YENEEA. The CDR3 sequence: CASSPNGGESYEQYF. The CDR3 nucleotides read TGTGCCAGCAGCCCGAACGGGGGAGAGTCCTACGAGCAGTACTTC.

This clone was observed a few times. The V call is TRBV27, the J call TRBJ1-1; D may be TRBD1 (6 bases). Trimming removed 6 bases from V and 0 bases from J, with 8 bases in between. Germline V lookup: CDR1 MNHEY, CDR2 SMNVEV (reference sequence). This CDR3 has 13 residues. CDR3 region: CASRTGMNTEAFF. The CDR3, as DNA: TGTGCCAGCAGAACAGGGATGAACACTGAAGCTTTCTTT.

This clone came up many times. The rearrangement uses TRBV7-9 and TRBJ1-1, with a weak D call TRBD1 (6 bases). This CDR3 contains 18 residues. The ends were cut back, 1 base at V and 0 bases at J, with 18 bases in the middle. Germline CDR1 SEHNR, CDR2 FQNEAQ (reference sequence). Here the CDR3 DNA reads TGTGCCAGCAGCTTAGTGGGGCTCGCGGGGGCAATGAACACTGAAGCTTTCTTT. Amino acid sequence: CASSLVGLAGAMNTEAFF.

J is TRBJ1-2 and V is TRBV29-1; the match to TRBD1 covers 8 bases. CDR3 length: 11 amino acids. Germline V gives CDR1 SQVTM, CDR2 ANQGSEA. With V trimmed by 6 bases and J by 6 bases, 3 bases remained unmatched. The CDR3 coding sequence is TGCAGCGTGGGACAGGTCCATGGCTACACCTTC. Amino acid sequence: CSVGQVHGYTF. Based on the CDR3 plus reference TRBV29-1 and TRBJ1-2, the full variable domain is SAVISQKPSRDICQRGTSLTIQCQVDSQVTMMFWYRQQPGQSLTLIATANQGSEATYESGFVIDKFPISRPNLTFSTLTVSNMSPEDSSIYLCSVGQVHGYTFGSGTRLTVV.

The V and J genes are TRBV27 and TRBJ2-1, with D maybe TRBD2 (6 bases). The CDR3 is 15 residues long. Trimming stripped 6 bases from V and 3 bases from J, with 15 bases between. The germline V gene encodes CDR1 MNHEY and CDR2 SMNVEV (reference sequence). CDR3 DNA sequence: TGTGCCAGCAGCCCCCTAGGCGGGGTCTACAATGAGCAGTTCTTC. This gives the protein CASSPLGGVYNEQFF.

CDR3 in DNA: TGTGCCTGGAGTGTACATAGCGTTGAGCAGTTCTTC. This codes for CAWSVHSVEQFF. The V call is TRBV30, the J call TRBJ2-1; perhaps TRBD2 as D (5 bases). The length of the CDR3 is 12 residues. Germline V CDR1 and CDR2: GTSNPN, SVGIG (reference sequence). V was shortened by 0 bases and J by 9 bases, with 9 bases between the two germline ends.

The chain uses TRBV12-5 and TRBJ1-5; 7 nucleotides align to TRBD1. CDR3 size: 16 residues. Germline values: CDR1 LGHNT, CDR2 FRNRAP. The V segment lost 0 bases and the J segment 5 bases; nucleotides outside the gene matches: 7. The CDR3 sequence is CASGLVLGQAYQPQHF. CDR3 coding DNA: TGTGCTAGTGGTTTGGTACTCGGACAGGCTTATCAGCCCCAGCATTTT.

The chain combines TRBV16 with TRBJ2-3; TRBD1 might be the D (7 bases). V lost 5 bases and J lost 5, with 20 bases in between. CDR3 size: 16 residues. Germline assignment: CDR1 KGHSY and CDR2 FQNENV. The CDR3 DNA is TGTGCCAGCAGCACCCGACAGGGAGGTTGGGAAGATACGCAGTATTTT. It specifies CASSTRQGGWEDTQYF. The full variable domain, in which reference TRBV16 and TRBJ2-3 provide the parts outside the CDR3, is GEEVAQTPKHLVRGEGQKAKLYCAPIKGHSYVFWYQQVLKNEFKFLISFQNENVFDETGMPKERFSAKCLPNSPCSLEIQATKLEDSAVYFCASSTRQGGWEDTQYFGPGTRLTVL.

The gene calls are TRBV9 and TRBJ1-2; D unresolved. Germline V gene sequence: CDR1 SGDLS, CDR2 YYNGEE. This CDR3 has 14 amino acids. Trimming took 2 bases from V and 6 from J, leaving 14 bases between them. Here the CDR3 reads CASSVTGNLDGYTF. The CDR3 DNA follows: TGTGCCAGCAGCGTTACCGGGAACCTCGATGGCTACACCTTC.

This chain uses TRBV13 with TRBJ2-5, with D maybe TRBD1 (5 bases). The germline gives CDR1 PRHDT, CDR2 FYEKMQ (reference sequence). The CDR3 loop spans 11 amino acids. The CDR3 DNA reads as TGTGCTACAGGACGACAAGAGACCCAGTACTTC. As protein: CATGRQETQYF.

The rearrangement uses TRBV6-5 and TRBJ2-3; possibly TRBD2 for D (6 bases). V lost 7 bases and J lost 5, with 7 bases in between. The CDR3 spans 11 residues. Per the germline V gene, CDR1 is MNHEY and CDR2 is SVGAGI. The CDR3 nucleotides read TGTGCCAGCACGGAGGGAGATACGCAGTATTTT. Translated, it gives CASTEGDTQYF.

The chain has TRBV5-6 and TRBJ2-7; 10 bases line up with TRBD2. CDR1 and CDR2 (germline): SGHDT, YYEEEE. This CDR3 contains 15 residues. The trim removed 4 bases at V and 0 bases at J, leaving 4 bases unmatched. DNA of the CDR3: TGTGCCAGCAGCCTCCCTAGCGGGAGCTCCTACGAGCAGTACTTC. Translation: CASSLPSGSSYEQYF. The whole variable domain, remainder taken from reference TRBV5-6 and TRBJ2-7, is DAGVTQSPTHLIKTRGQQVTLRCSPKSGHDTVSWYQQALGQGPQFIFQYYEEEERQRGNFPDRFSGHQFPNYSSELNVNALLLGDSALYLCASSLPSGSSYEQYFGPGTRLTVT.

The gene calls are TRBV5-5 and TRBJ1-1, with 8 nucleotides matching TRBD1. The V and J ends lost 3 bases and 4 bases, in that order; junction bases with no gene match: 14. Germline assignment: CDR1 SGHKS and CDR2 YYEKEE (reference sequence). The CDR3 totals 17 residues. The CDR3: CASSSERQGSISTEAFF. CDR3 nucleotides: TGTGCCAGCAGCTCAGAAAGACAGGGGTCGATTTCCACTGAAGCTTTCTTT. The full variable domain, in which reference TRBV5-5 and TRBJ1-1 provide the parts outside the CDR3, is DAGVTQSPTHLIKTRGQQVTLRCSPISGHKSVSWYQQVLGQGPQFIFQYYEKEERGRGNFPDRFSARQFPNYSSELNVNALLLGDSALYLCASSSERQGSISTEAFFGQGTRLTVV.

This chain links TRBV7-6 with TRBJ2-3; 7 bases map to TRBD1. CDR3 size: 14 residues. Germline V gene sequence: CDR1 SGHVS, CDR2 FNYEAQ. Trimming at V came to 5 bases and at J to 4 bases, leaving 6 bases not matched to a gene. In DNA, the CDR3 is TGTGCCAGCAGCCTTACTCAGGGGGCAGATACGCAGTATTTT. It translates to CASSLTQGADTQYF.

The CDR3 DNA reads TGTGCCACCAGCAACTCCCCTATAGGGACAGGTCGGTATTTT. Residues: CATSNSPIGTGRYF. V and J are TRBV15 and TRBJ2-3; 8 bases are shared with TRBD1. The trim removed 4 bases at V and 14 bases at J, leaving 14 bases unmatched. The germline gives CDR1 LNHNV, CDR2 YYDKDF (reference sequence). There are 14 residues in the CDR3.

V gene TRBV27 combines with J gene TRBJ2-7, with a tentative D call TRBD1 (5 bases). Trimming shortened V by 7 bases and J by 2 bases, and 15 bases separated the two germline ends. The CDR3 extends over 14 amino acids. Germline V gives CDR1 MNHEY, CDR2 SMNVEV (reference sequence). Written as DNA, the CDR3 is TGTGCCAGCACCACCACAGGACAAACCTACGAGCAGTACTTC. This encodes CASTTTGQTYEQYF.

CDR3 amino acids: CSVEEVNYGYTF. The CDR3 coding sequence is TGCAGCGTTGAGGAGGTAAACTATGGCTACACCTTC. The chain has TRBV29-1 and TRBJ1-2, with D uncertain. This CDR3 is 12 amino acids long. Germline V gene lookup returns CDR1 SQVTM and CDR2 ANQGSEA. V lost 3 bases and J 2 bases, leaving 7 bases between the germline ends.